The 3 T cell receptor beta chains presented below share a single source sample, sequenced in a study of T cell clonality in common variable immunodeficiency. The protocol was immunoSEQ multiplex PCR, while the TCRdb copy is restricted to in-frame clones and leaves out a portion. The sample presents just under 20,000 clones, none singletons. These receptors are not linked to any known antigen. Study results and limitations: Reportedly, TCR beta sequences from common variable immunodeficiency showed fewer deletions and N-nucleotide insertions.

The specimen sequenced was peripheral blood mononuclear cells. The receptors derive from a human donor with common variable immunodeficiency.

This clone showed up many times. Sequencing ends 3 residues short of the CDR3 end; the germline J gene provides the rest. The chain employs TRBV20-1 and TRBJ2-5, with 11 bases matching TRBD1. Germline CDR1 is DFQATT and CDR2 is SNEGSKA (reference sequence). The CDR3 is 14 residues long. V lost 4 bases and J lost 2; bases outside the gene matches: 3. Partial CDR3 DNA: TGCAGTGCTATCGGACAGGGGGCACAAGAGACC. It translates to CSAIGQGAQET. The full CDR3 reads CSAIGQGAQETQYF.

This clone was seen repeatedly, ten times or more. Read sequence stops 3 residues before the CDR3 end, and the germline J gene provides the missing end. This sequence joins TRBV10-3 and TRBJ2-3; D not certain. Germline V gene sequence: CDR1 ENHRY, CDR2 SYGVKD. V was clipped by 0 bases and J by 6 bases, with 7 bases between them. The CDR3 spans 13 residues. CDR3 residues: CAISESYLDTQYF. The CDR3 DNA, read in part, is TGTGCCATCAGTGAGTCCTACTTGGATACG.

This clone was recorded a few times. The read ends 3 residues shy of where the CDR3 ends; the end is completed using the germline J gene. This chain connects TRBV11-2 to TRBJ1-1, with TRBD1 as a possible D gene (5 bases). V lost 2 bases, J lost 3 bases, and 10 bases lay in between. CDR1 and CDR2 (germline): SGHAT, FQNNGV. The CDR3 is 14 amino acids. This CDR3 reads CASSLRGRDTEAFF. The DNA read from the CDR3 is TGTGCCAGCAGCTTAAGGGGCCGAGACACTGAA. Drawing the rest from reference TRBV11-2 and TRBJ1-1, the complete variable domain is EAGVAQSPRYKIIEKRQSVAFWCNPISGHATLYWYQQILGQGPKLLIQFQNNGVVDDSQLPKDRFSAERLKGVDSTLKIQPAKLEDSAVYLCASSLRGRDTEAFFGQGTRLTVV.